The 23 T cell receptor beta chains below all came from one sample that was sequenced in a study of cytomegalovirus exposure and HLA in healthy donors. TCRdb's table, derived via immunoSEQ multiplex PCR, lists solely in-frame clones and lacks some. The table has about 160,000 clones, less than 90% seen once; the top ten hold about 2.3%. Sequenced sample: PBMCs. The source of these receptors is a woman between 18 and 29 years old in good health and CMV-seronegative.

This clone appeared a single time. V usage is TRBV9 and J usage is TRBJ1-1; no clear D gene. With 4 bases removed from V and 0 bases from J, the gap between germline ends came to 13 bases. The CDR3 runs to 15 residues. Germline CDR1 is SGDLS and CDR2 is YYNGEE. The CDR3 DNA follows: TGTGCCAGCAGCTCCCGAGGTGAGATGAACACTGAAGCTTTCTTT. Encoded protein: CASSSRGEMNTEAFF.

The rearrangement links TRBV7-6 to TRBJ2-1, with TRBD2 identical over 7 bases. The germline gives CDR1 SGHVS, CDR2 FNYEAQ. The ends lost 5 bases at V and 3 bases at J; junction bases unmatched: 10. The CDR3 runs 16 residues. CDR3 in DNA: TGTGCCAGCAGCGCCGTGAGCGGGGCTTACTACAATGAGCAGTTCTTC. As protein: CASSAVSGAYYNEQFF.

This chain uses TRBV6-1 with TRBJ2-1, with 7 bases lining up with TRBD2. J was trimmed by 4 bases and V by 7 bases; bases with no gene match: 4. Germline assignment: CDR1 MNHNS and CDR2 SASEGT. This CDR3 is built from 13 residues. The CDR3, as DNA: TGTGCCAGCAAACCGGGGGGATACAATGAGCAGTTCTTC. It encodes CASKPGGYNEQFF.

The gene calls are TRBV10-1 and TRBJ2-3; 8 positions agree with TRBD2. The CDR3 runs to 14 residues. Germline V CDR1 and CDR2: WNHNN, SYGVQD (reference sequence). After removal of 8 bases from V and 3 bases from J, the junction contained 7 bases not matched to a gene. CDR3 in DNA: TGCGCCAGCCGAGGACTAGCAGATACAGATACGCAGTATTTT. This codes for CASRGLADTDTQYF.

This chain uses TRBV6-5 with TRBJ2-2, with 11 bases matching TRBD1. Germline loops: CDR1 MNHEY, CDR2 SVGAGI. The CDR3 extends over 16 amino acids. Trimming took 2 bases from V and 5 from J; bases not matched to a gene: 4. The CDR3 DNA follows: TGTGCCAGCAGTTACAGGACAGGGGGCCGAACCGGGGAGCTGTTTTTT. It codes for CASSYRTGGRTGELFF.

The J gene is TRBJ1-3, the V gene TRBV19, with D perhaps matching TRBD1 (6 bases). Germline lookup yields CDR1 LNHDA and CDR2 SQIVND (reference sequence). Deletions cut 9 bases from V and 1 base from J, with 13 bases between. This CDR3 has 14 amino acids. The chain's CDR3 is CASVTGRSGNTIYF. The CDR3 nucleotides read TGTGCCAGCGTGACAGGCCGGTCTGGAAACACCATATATTTT.

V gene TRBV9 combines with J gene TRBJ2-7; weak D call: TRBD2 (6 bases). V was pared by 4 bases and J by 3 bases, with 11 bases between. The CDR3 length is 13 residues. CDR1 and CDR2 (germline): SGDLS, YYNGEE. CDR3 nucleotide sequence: TGTGCCAGCAGCCCGCGGGGCTACTACGAGCAGTACTTC. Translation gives CASSPRGYYEQYF.

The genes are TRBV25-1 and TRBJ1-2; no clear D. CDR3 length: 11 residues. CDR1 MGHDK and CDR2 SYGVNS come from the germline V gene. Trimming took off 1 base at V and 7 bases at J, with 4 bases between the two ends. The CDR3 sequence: CASSESFGYTF. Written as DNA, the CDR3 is TGTGCCAGCAGTGAATCCTTTGGCTACACCTTC.

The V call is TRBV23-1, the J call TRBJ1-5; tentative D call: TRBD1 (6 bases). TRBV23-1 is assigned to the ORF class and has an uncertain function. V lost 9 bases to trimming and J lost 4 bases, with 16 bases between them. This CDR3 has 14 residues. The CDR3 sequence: CARDFAGVNQPQHF. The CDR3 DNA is TGCGCCAGAGACTTCGCAGGGGTGAATCAGCCCCAGCATTTT.

The chain's CDR3 is CASGLAGGVHEQYF. The CDR3 coding sequence is TGTGCCAGCGGGTTAGCAGGGGGTGTTCACGAGCAGTACTTC. The chain has TRBV7-6 and TRBJ2-7, with 7 bases matching TRBD1. V lost 8 bases, J lost 5 bases, and 12 bases stayed unmatched. Germline CDR1 is SGHVS and CDR2 is FNYEAQ. The CDR3 sequence is 14 residues long.

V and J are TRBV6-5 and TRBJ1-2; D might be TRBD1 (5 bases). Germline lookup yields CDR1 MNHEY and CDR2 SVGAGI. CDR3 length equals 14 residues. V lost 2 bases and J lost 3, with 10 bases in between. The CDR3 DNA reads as TGTGCCAGCAGTTACAAGGGGCTCTACTATGGCTACACCTTC. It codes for CASSYKGLYYGYTF.

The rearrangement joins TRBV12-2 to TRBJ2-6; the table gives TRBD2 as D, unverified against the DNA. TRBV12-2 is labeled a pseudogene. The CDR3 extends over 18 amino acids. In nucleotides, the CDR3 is TGTGCAAGTCGCTACCGAGGTGAGGGTCGGCCTGGGGCCAACGTCCTGACTTTC. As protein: CASRYRGEGRPGANVLTF.

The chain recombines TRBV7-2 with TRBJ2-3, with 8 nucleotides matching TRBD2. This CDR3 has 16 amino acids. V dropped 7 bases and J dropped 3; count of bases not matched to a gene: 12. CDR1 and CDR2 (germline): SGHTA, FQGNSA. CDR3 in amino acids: CASNRRASGRTDTQYF. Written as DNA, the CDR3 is TGTGCCAGCAACCGCAGGGCTAGCGGGCGTACAGATACGCAGTATTTT.

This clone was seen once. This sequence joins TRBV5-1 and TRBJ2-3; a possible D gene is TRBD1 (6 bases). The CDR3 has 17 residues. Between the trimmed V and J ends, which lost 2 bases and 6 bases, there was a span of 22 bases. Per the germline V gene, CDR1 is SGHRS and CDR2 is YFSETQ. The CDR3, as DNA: TGCGCCAGCAGCTTAGGGCGACAGGCCCGGAACGGTGATACGCAGTATTTT. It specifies CASSLGRQARNGDTQYF.

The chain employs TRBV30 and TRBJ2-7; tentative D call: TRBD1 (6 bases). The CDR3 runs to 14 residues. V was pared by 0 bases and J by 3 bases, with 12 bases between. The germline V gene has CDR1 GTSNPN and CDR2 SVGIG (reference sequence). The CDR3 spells CAWSVAGVGYEQYF. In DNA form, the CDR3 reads TGTGCCTGGAGTGTAGCAGGGGTGGGCTACGAGCAGTACTTC. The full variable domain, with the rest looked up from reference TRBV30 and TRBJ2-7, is SQTIHQWPATLVQPVGSPLSLECTVEGTSNPNLYWYRQAAGRGLQLLFYSVGIGQISSEVPQNLSASRPQDRQFILSSKKLLLSDSGFYLCAWSVAGVGYEQYFGPGTRLTVT.

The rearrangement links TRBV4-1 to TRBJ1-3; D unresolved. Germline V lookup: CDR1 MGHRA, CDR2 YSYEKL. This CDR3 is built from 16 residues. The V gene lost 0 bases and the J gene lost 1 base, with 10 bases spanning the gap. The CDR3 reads CASSQDWTQSGNTIYF. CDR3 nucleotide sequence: TGCGCCAGCAGCCAAGATTGGACTCAGTCTGGAAACACCATATATTTT.

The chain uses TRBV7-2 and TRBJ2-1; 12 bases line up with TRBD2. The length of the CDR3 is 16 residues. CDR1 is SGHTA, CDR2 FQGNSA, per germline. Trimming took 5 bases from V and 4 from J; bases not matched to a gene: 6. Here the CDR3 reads CASSPPSGRVYNEQFF. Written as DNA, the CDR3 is TGTGCCAGCAGCCCCCCTAGCGGGAGGGTATACAATGAGCAGTTCTTC.

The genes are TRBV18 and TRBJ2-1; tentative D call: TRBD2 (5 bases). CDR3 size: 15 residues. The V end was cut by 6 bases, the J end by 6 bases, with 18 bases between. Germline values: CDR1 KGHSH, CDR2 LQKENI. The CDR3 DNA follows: TGTGCCAGCTCCCTCCCCGACCCCGCGGGCAATGAGCAGTTCTTC. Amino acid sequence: CASSLPDPAGNEQFF. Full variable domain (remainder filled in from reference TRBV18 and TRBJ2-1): NAGVMQNPRHLVRRRGQEARLRCSPMKGHSHVYWYRQLPEEGLKFMVYLQKENIIDESGMPKERFSAEFPKEGPSILRIQQVVRGDSAAYFCASSLPDPAGNEQFFGPGTRLTVL.

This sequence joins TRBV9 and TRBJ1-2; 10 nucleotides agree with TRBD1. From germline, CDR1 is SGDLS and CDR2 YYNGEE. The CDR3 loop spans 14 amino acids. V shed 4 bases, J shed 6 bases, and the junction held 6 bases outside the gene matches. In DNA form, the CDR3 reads TGTGCCAGCAGCCCCCCCGGGACAGGGGATGGCTACACCTTC. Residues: CASSPPGTGDGYTF.

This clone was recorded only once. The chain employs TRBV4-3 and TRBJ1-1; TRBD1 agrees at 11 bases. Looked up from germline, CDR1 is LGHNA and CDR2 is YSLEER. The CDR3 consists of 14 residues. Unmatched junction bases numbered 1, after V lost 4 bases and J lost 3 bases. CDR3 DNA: TGCGCCAGCAGCCCGGGACAGGGGGACACTGAAGCTTTCTTT. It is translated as CASSPGQGDTEAFF.

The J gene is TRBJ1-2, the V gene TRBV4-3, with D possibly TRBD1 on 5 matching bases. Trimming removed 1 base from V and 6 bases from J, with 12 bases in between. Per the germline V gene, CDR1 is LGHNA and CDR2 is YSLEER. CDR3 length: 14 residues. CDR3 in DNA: TGCGCCAGCAGCCAAGTGGGGGGTCTGGATGGCTACACCTTC. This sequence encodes CASSQVGGLDGYTF.

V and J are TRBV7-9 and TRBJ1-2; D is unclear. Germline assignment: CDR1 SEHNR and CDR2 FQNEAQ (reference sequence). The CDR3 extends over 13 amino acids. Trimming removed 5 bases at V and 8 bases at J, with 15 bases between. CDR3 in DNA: TGTGCCAGCAGCCCTCCCCTCCGCGGGGGCTACACCTTC. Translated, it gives CASSPPLRGGYTF.

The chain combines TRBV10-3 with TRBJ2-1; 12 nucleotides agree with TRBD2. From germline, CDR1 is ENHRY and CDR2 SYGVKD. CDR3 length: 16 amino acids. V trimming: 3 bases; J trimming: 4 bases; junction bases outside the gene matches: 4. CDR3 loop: CAISEIGTSGYNEQFF. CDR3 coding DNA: TGTGCCATCAGTGAAATCGGGACTAGCGGGTACAATGAGCAGTTCTTC.